Following are 30 T cell receptor beta chains from one sample sequenced in a study of shared clonotypes between healthy human individuals. Assay used: immunoSEQ multiplex PCR; TCRdb lists only in-frame clones, some missing. The table has over a million clones, around four fifths seen once; the top ten hold roughly 1.4%. What was sequenced was memory CD4+ T cells sorted from blood. The subset denotes: CD45RA-negative fraction. Receptors were obtained from a man between 18 and 29 years old in good health.

This sequence joins TRBV28 and TRBJ2-1; perhaps TRBD2 as D (6 bases). V was pared by 9 bases and J by 7 bases, with 13 bases between. This CDR3 comprises 12 residues. Germline V gives CDR1 MDHEN, CDR2 SYDVKM. CDR3 in DNA: TGTGCCAGTCGACTCGCGGGGAATGAGCAGTTCTTC. Amino acid sequence: CASRLAGNEQFF.

The rearrangement links TRBV7-9 to TRBJ2-5, with D hard to call. This CDR3 spans 12 amino acids. Germline CDR1 is SEHNR and CDR2 is FQNEAQ (reference sequence). V was pared by 2 bases and J by 9 bases, with 10 bases between. CDR3 loop: CASSLPLGAQYF. The CDR3 bases are TGTGCCAGCAGCTTACCGCTTGGGGCCCAGTACTTC.

V and J are TRBV6-1 and TRBJ1-5; 10 bases align to TRBD1. Germline CDR1 reads MNHNS; CDR2 reads SASEGT. This CDR3 region has 16 residues. With V trimmed by 4 bases and J by 7 bases, 10 bases remained unmatched. The CDR3 is CASSAIGTGVGQPQHF. CDR3 in DNA: TGTGCCAGCAGTGCTATTGGGACAGGGGTAGGACAGCCCCAGCATTTT.

This chain joins TRBV28 and TRBJ1-2; perhaps TRBD1 as D (5 bases). From germline, CDR1 is MDHEN and CDR2 SYDVKM. The V gene lost 4 bases and the J gene lost 4 bases, with 10 bases spanning the gap. The CDR3 extends over 13 amino acids. This chain's CDR3 is CASSYPTVYGYTF. The DNA for the CDR3 is TGTGCCAGCAGTTACCCGACAGTCTATGGCTACACCTTC.

This chain connects TRBV19 to TRBJ1-2; 8 bases are a match to TRBD1. CDR3 length equals 17 residues. The ends lost 9 bases at V and 0 bases at J; junction bases unmatched: 15. Germline CDR1 reads LNHDA; CDR2 reads SQIVND (reference sequence). This chain's CDR3 is CASSDRGKGDPNYGYTF. In DNA form, the CDR3 reads TGTGCCAGCAGTGACAGGGGCAAGGGGGATCCTAACTATGGCTACACCTTC.

Note on this clone: A much larger clone is a single base away; this may be a read error. Additional DNA sequences in this sample encode the identical CDR3. The chain couples TRBV7-2 to TRBJ1-2; D is unresolved. This CDR3 spans 12 amino acids. Trimming stripped 0 bases from V and 1 base from J, with 0 bases between. CDR1 SGHTA and CDR2 FQGNSA come from the germline V gene. The CDR3 sequence is CASSLANYGYTF. CDR3 DNA sequence: TGTGCCAGCAGCTTAGCTAACTATGGCTACACCTTC.

The V gene is TRBV7-9, the J gene TRBJ1-4; the D is unclear. This CDR3 is 12 amino acids long. V was pared by 1 base and J by 7 bases, with 4 bases between. Germline V lookup: CDR1 SEHNR, CDR2 FQNEAQ (reference sequence). This CDR3 reads CASSLVIEKLFF. The CDR3, as DNA: TGTGCCAGCAGCTTAGTTATTGAAAAACTGTTTTTT.

This clone was picked up one time. V gene TRBV27 combines with J gene TRBJ1-6; 8 bases map to TRBD1. V lost 3 bases, J lost 9 bases, and 10 bases stayed unmatched. This CDR3 spans 16 amino acids. CDR1 is MNHEY and CDR2 is SMNVEV in the germline V gene (reference sequence). As DNA, the CDR3 is TGTGCCAGCAGTTTGTTCCCTGGACAGGGCGCTTCACCCCTCCACTTT. Translating it yields CASSLFPGQGASPLHF.

The rearrangement uses TRBV10-3 and TRBJ1-1; the D is unclear. The V and J ends lost 4 bases and 5 bases respectively, with 14 bases between them. This CDR3 is built from 14 residues. Germline CDR1 reads ENHRY; CDR2 reads SYGVKD. CDR3 region: CAISAGMRGTEAFF. The CDR3 DNA reads as TGTGCCATCAGTGCTGGGATGCGAGGTACTGAAGCTTTCTTT.

The table lists this clone with a count of one. V and J are TRBV11-2 and TRBJ2-5; 12 positions agree with TRBD1. Trimming cost V 3 bases and J 5 bases; bases outside gene matches: 4. This CDR3 spans 15 amino acids. Germline V gene lookup returns CDR1 SGHAT and CDR2 FQNNGV. The CDR3 nucleotides read TGTGCCAGCAGCTTCGGGACAGGGGGCTATGAGACCCAGTACTTC. Residues: CASSFGTGGYETQYF.

The chain uses TRBV5-4 and TRBJ2-1; 7 bases agree with TRBD1. The germline gives CDR1 SGHNT, CDR2 YYREEE (reference sequence). With 4 bases clipped from V and 0 bases from J, the junction kept 4 bases outside the gene matches. The CDR3 is made up of 15 amino acids. CDR3 sequence (DNA): TGTGCCAGCAGCGCACGGGACAGCTCCTACAATGAGCAGTTCTTC. Amino acids: CASSARDSSYNEQFF.

This clone was seen only a few times. The V and J genes are TRBV14 and TRBJ2-3, with 9 bases aligning to TRBD1. The V gene's germline CDR1 is SGHDN and CDR2 FVKESK. The CDR3 runs to 15 residues. V shed 0 bases, J shed 8 bases, and the junction held 6 bases outside the gene matches. The CDR3 DNA reads TGTGCCAGCAGCCAAGACGCCACAGGGGGCGGTACGCAGTATTTT. As protein: CASSQDATGGGTQYF.

The chain uses TRBV5-6 and TRBJ2-3; 10 bases line up with TRBD2. V lost 4 bases to trimming and J lost 5 bases; unmatched junction nucleotides: 10. Germline loops: CDR1 SGHDT, CDR2 YYEEEE. The length of the CDR3 is 16 residues. CDR3 in amino acids: CASSMGAGGGKDTQYF. Written as DNA, the CDR3 is TGTGCCAGCAGCATGGGAGCGGGAGGGGGGAAAGATACGCAGTATTTT. The full variable domain, in which reference TRBV5-6 and TRBJ2-3 provide the parts outside the CDR3, is DAGVTQSPTHLIKTRGQQVTLRCSPKSGHDTVSWYQQALGQGPQFIFQYYEEEERQRGNFPDRFSGHQFPNYSSELNVNALLLGDSALYLCASSMGAGGGKDTQYFGPGTRLTVL.

The V call is TRBV11-3, the J call TRBJ1-2; perhaps TRBD1 as D (5 bases). Trimming removed 1 base at V and 4 bases at J, with 13 bases between. The CDR3 has 15 residues. Germline V CDR1 and CDR2: SGHNT, YENEEA. CDR3 loop: CASSLGGRATYGYTF. The CDR3 nucleotides read TGTGCCAGCAGCTTAGGTGGCAGGGCCACCTATGGCTACACCTTC.

The chain employs TRBV19 and TRBJ1-6, with TRBD1 matching over 8 bases. This CDR3 spans 15 amino acids. The germline V gene encodes CDR1 LNHDA and CDR2 SQIVND (reference sequence). Trimming cost V 2 bases and J 10 bases; bases outside gene matches: 7. DNA of the CDR3: TGTGCCAGTAGTATATGGGGCCGACAGGGGTCACCCCTCCACTTT. Protein sequence: CASSIWGRQGSPLHF.

This chain's CDR3 is CASRMDIQGLRGSTDTQYF. CDR3 DNA: TGTGCCAGCAGGATGGATATCCAGGGATTGAGGGGAAGCACAGATACGCAGTATTTT. The genes are TRBV5-4 and TRBJ2-3; D might be TRBD1 or TRBD2, each matching 5 bases. Germline assignment: CDR1 SGHNT and CDR2 YYREEE (reference sequence). Trimming stripped 5 bases from V and 0 bases from J, with 25 bases between. CDR3 length equals 19 residues.

Concerning this clone: The sample contains more than one DNA sequence encoding this CDR3. This rearrangement joins TRBV20-1 to TRBJ2-1; unclear D gene. Germline assignment: CDR1 DFQATT and CDR2 SNEGSKA (reference sequence). This CDR3 spans 11 amino acids. The V gene lost 0 bases and the J gene lost 7 bases, with 4 bases spanning the gap. The CDR3 protein is CSARDANEQFF. Written as DNA, the CDR3 is TGCAGTGCTAGAGATGCTAATGAGCAGTTCTTC.

To note about this clone: Since a much larger clone is just one base distant, this may be a read error. V and J are TRBV2 and TRBJ2-7; the D is unclear. The CDR3 length is 11 residues. Trimming removed 2 bases from V and 3 bases from J, with 2 bases in between. Germline loops: CDR1 SNHLY, CDR2 FYNNEI. The CDR3 region is CASSENYEQYF. CDR3 bases: TGTGCCAGCAGTGAAAACTACGAGCAGTACTTC.

The gene calls are TRBV30 and TRBJ2-1; 7 nucleotides align to TRBD2. The CDR3 covers 15 residues. V lost 5 bases to trimming and J lost 0 bases; unmatched junction nucleotides: 7. The germline CDR1 and CDR2 sequences are GTSNPN and SVGIG (reference sequence). The CDR3 protein is CAWGLAASSYNEQFF. CDR3 nucleotides: TGTGCCTGGGGGCTAGCGGCAAGCTCCTACAATGAGCAGTTCTTC.

CDR3 sequence (DNA): TGTGCCAGCAAGACAGGACAGGGCGGGCCACCCCTCCACTTT. Residues: CASKTGQGGPPLHF. V and J are TRBV6-5 and TRBJ1-6; 8 bases agree with TRBD1. Germline trimming cut 7 bases from V and 11 bases from J; bases unmatched to any gene: 10. CDR3 length equals 14 residues. Germline CDR1 MNHEY, CDR2 SVGAGI.

V is TRBV28 and J is TRBJ1-1, with TRBD1 identical over 9 bases. Germline values: CDR1 MDHEN, CDR2 SYDVKM. With V trimmed by 5 bases and J by 0 bases, 10 bases remained unmatched. CDR3 length: 17 amino acids. The CDR3 loop is CASSRRGTGGVNTEAFF. The DNA for the CDR3 is TGTGCCAGCAGTCGGAGAGGCACAGGGGGCGTGAACACTGAAGCTTTCTTT. The full variable domain, in which reference TRBV28 and TRBJ1-1 provide the parts outside the CDR3, is DVKVTQSSRYLVKRTGEKVFLECVQDMDHENMFWYRQDPGLGLRLIYFSYDVKMKEKGDIPEGYSVSREKKERFSLILESASTNQTSMYLCASSRRGTGGVNTEAFFGQGTRLTVV.

This sequence joins TRBV5-1 and TRBJ2-5; tentatively, D is TRBD2 (5 bases). This CDR3 comprises 15 residues. Germline lookup yields CDR1 SGHRS and CDR2 YFSETQ. Trimming left V 4 bases short and J 0 bases short, with 13 bases between. In DNA form, the CDR3 reads TGCGCCAGCAGCCCATACCCGGGGAACCAAGAGACCCAGTACTTC. It specifies CASSPYPGNQETQYF.

This clone was counted between two and nine times. This chain joins TRBV19 and TRBJ2-5; D might be TRBD2 (6 bases). The CDR3 runs to 13 residues. CDR1 is LNHDA and CDR2 is SQIVND in the germline V gene (reference sequence). V shed 3 bases and J shed 5 bases, with 10 bases lying between them. The CDR3 sequence is CASSIAAGETQYF. The CDR3 nucleotides are TGTGCCAGTAGTATCGCCGCGGGGGAGACCCAGTACTTC.

This rearrangement joins TRBV6-1 to TRBJ1-1; D gene uncertain. The germline V gene has CDR1 MNHNS and CDR2 SASEGT. The CDR3 has 10 residues. V was shortened by 6 bases and J by 7 bases, with 6 bases between the two germline ends. The CDR3 DNA follows: TGTGCCAGCAGGGTCGGTGAAGCTTTCTTT. Its protein product is CASRVGEAFF.

The chain employs TRBV5-8 and TRBJ2-3; D may be TRBD2 (6 bases). The germline gives CDR1 SGHTS, CDR2 YDEGEE. This CDR3 is 15 amino acids long. V was trimmed by 3 bases and J by 0 bases, leaving 11 bases between them. DNA for the CDR3: TGTGCCAGCAGCTATAGCGGATCTAGCACAGATACGCAGTATTTT. It translates to CASSYSGSSTDTQYF.

This chain connects TRBV6-1 to TRBJ2-5, with 8 bases lining up with TRBD2. Trimming at V came to 2 bases and at J to 2 bases, leaving 7 bases not matched to a gene. The CDR3 consists of 16 residues. Germline lookup yields CDR1 MNHNS and CDR2 SASEGT. The CDR3: CASSESSGGFQETQYF. The DNA for the CDR3 is TGTGCCAGCAGTGAATCCAGCGGGGGTTTTCAAGAGACCCAGTACTTC.

The chain is built from TRBV5-1 and TRBJ1-1; TRBD1 might be the D (5 bases). The CDR3 covers 15 residues. V was shortened by 0 bases and J by 6 bases, with 15 bases between the two germline ends. Germline lookup yields CDR1 SGHRS and CDR2 YFSETQ. The CDR3 nucleotides read TGCGCCAGCAGCTTGGGGGACTCTCGAGGGGCTGAAGCTTTCTTT. Protein: CASSLGDSRGAEAFF.

The V call is TRBV4-3, the J call TRBJ1-5; D is undetermined. The V end was cut by 0 bases, the J end by 7 bases, with 13 bases between. Germline V gene data show CDR1 as LGHNA and CDR2 as YSLEER. The CDR3 consists of 15 residues. In DNA, the CDR3 is TGCGCCAGCAGCCAAGATTACCCTACATGGCAGCCCCAGCATTTT. This gives the protein CASSQDYPTWQPQHF.

This clone was seen a few times. This chain connects TRBV30 to TRBJ1-4, with a possible D match to TRBD1 (6 bases). This CDR3 comprises 13 residues. CDR1 is GTSNPN and CDR2 is SVGIG in the germline V gene (reference sequence). Trimming stripped 0 bases from V and 7 bases from J, with 9 bases between. DNA of the CDR3: TGTGCCTGGAGTGTACAACAGGGTGAAAAACTGTTTTTT. Encoded protein: CAWSVQQGEKLFF.

This chain connects TRBV4-1 to TRBJ1-5; the match to TRBD1 covers 10 bases. The J segment lost 5 bases and the V segment lost 0 bases, leaving 4 bases of the junction unmatched. The CDR3 contains 16 residues. Looked up from germline, CDR1 is MGHRA and CDR2 is YSYEKL. CDR3 loop: CASSQDSDRGDQPQHF. The CDR3, as DNA: TGCGCCAGCAGCCAAGATTCGGACAGGGGGGATCAGCCCCAGCATTTT.